Each of the 3 T cell receptor beta chains below was sequenced from the same sample in a study of shared clonotypes between healthy human individuals. The repertoire was sequenced with immunoSEQ multiplex PCR; TCRdb's copy has only in-frame clones and lacks some. The sample lists some 1 million clones; 60% to 80% were seen once. Sequenced sample: memory CD4+ T cells sorted from blood. Subset given: CD45RA-negative fraction. All receptors derive from a man younger than 30 in good health.

This rearrangement joins TRBV11-2 to TRBJ2-3; no clear D gene. Germline V gene data show CDR1 as SGHAT and CDR2 as FQNNGV. The CDR3 covers 14 residues. Trimming stripped 3 bases from V and 3 bases from J, with 10 bases between. DNA of the CDR3: TGTGCCAGCAGCTTTTACTCGCGTACAGATACGCAGTATTTT. The encoded protein is CASSFYSRTDTQYF.

As concerns this clone: A far bigger clonotype differs at one base, so this is likely a read error. The V and J genes are TRBV5-1 and TRBJ2-5, with D unresolved. The J call may be in error: the DNA end matches TRBJ2-7 better. Germline V gene data show CDR1 as SGHRS and CDR2 as YFSETQ. This CDR3 spans 11 amino acids. The CDR3 nucleotides are TGCGCCAGCAGTGACTTCTACGAGCAGTACTTC. This translates into CASSDFYEQYF.

This clone was seen a handful of times. This sequence joins TRBV7-9 and TRBJ1-3; no clear D. Trimming took off 7 bases at V and 1 base at J, with 14 bases between the two ends. Germline CDR1 is SEHNR and CDR2 is FQNEAQ (reference sequence). This CDR3 is 15 amino acids long. CDR3 DNA sequence: TGTGCCAGCACCTTGGCGACCATTTCTGGAAACACCATATATTTT. Translating it yields CASTLATISGNTIYF.